These 20 T cell receptor beta chains came from one sample sequenced in a study of blood T cell repertoires in COVID-19. Libraries were prepared by immunoSEQ multiplex PCR; TCRdb keeps only in-frame clonotypes and omits some of them. Of some 460,000 clones in the sample, 70% to 90% are singletons; the top ten hold about 2.1%. The specimen sequenced was PBMCs or T cells enriched from blood (not recorded which). Receptors originate from a young woman with acute COVID-19.

The rearrangement uses TRBV7-2 and TRBJ2-7, with a tentative D call TRBD1 (5 bases). V gave up 1 base and J gave up 5 bases, with 15 bases separating them. Germline CDR1 and CDR2: SGHTA and FQGNSA. This CDR3 comprises 15 residues. The CDR3 loop is CASSLEGVAYDEQYF. CDR3 DNA sequence: TGTGCCAGCAGCTTAGAAGGGGTGGCATATGACGAGCAGTACTTC.

The V call is TRBV28, the J call TRBJ1-5; a weak D match, TRBD1 (6 bases). Germline CDR1 MDHEN, CDR2 SYDVKM. This CDR3 is 14 amino acids long. V was shortened by 3 bases and J by 5 bases, with 11 bases between the two germline ends. The CDR3 bases are TGTGCCAGCAGTTTGGGGGCCAACTATCAGCCCCAGCATTTT. This codes for CASSLGANYQPQHF. Complete variable domain (other parts from reference TRBV28 and TRBJ1-5): DVKVTQSSRYLVKRTGEKVFLECVQDMDHENMFWYRQDPGLGLRLIYFSYDVKMKEKGDIPEGYSVSREKKERFSLILESASTNQTSMYLCASSLGANYQPQHFGDGTRLSIL.

This sequence joins TRBV10-3 and TRBJ1-1, with 9 bases matching TRBD1. The V gene end was trimmed by 6 bases and the J gene end by 1 base; junction bases not matched to a gene: 9. The CDR3 length is 16 residues. Germline CDR1 is ENHRY and CDR2 is SYGVKD. CDR3 in amino acids: CAIRGQGVVENTEAFF. CDR3 in DNA: TGTGCCATCAGGGGACAGGGAGTCGTAGAGAACACTGAAGCTTTCTTT.

This chain links TRBV7-9 with TRBJ1-2; perhaps TRBD1 as D (5 bases). Trimming cost V 5 bases and J 2 bases, with 12 bases left between them. CDR3 size: 14 residues. CDR1 SEHNR and CDR2 FQNEAQ come from the germline V gene (reference sequence). CDR3 bases: TGTGCCAGCAGCACGAGACAGCAGAACTATGGCTACACCTTC. Encoded protein: CASSTRQQNYGYTF.

This clone has more than one count but fewer than ten. The V gene is TRBV7-9, the J gene TRBJ1-2, with TRBD1 identical over 9 bases. Germline CDR1 reads SEHNR; CDR2 reads FQNEAQ (reference sequence). The junction had 10 bases not matched to a gene; V was cut back by 2 bases and J by 6 bases. The CDR3 extends over 16 amino acids. Written as DNA, the CDR3 is TGTGCCAGCAGCTTAACCTTCGGGACAGGGTCGAATGGCTACACCTTC. Translated, it gives CASSLTFGTGSNGYTF. Using reference TRBV7-9 and TRBJ1-2 for the parts outside the CDR3, the full variable domain is DTGVSQNPRHKITKRGQNVTFRCDPISEHNRLYWYRQTLGQGPEFLTYFQNEAQLEKSRLLSDRFSAERPKGSFSTLEIQRTEQGDSAMYLCASSLTFGTGSNGYTFGSGTRLTVV.

J is TRBJ2-7 and V is TRBV5-1, with 10 nucleotides matching TRBD1. Germline-derived CDR1 and CDR2 are SGHRS and YFSETQ. The CDR3 is made up of 16 amino acids. The ends lost 4 bases at V and 2 bases at J; junction bases unmatched: 9. CDR3 protein: CASSLDRQGATYEQYF. CDR3 nucleotide sequence: TGCGCCAGCAGCCTCGACAGACAGGGGGCAACCTACGAGCAGTACTTC.

V and J are TRBV30 and TRBJ1-4; TRBD1 matches at 7 bases. The CDR3 totals 14 residues. Germline V gives CDR1 GTSNPN, CDR2 SVGIG (reference sequence). The V gene end was trimmed by 2 bases and the J gene end by 8 bases; junction bases not matched to a gene: 8. CDR3 sequence: CAWSTGQASEKLFF. CDR3 DNA: TGTGCCTGGAGTACAGGACAGGCGAGCGAAAAACTGTTTTTT.

V usage is TRBV4-1 and J usage is TRBJ2-1; TRBD2 matches 9 bases. This CDR3 comprises 16 residues. The V gene's germline CDR1 is MGHRA and CDR2 YSYEKL. J was trimmed by 6 bases and V by 0 bases; bases with no gene match: 6. The CDR3 bases are TGCGCCAGCAGCCAAGAAGGTCTAGCGGGGACCAATGAGCAGTTCTTC. It is translated as CASSQEGLAGTNEQFF.

The chain uses TRBV7-2 and TRBJ1-1, with D unresolved. The V end was cut by 2 bases, the J end by 3 bases, with 7 bases between. CDR3 length equals 13 residues. CDR1 SGHTA and CDR2 FQGNSA come from the germline V gene. This CDR3 reads CASSLNSDTEAFF. CDR3 DNA sequence: TGTGCCAGCAGCTTAAATAGTGACACTGAAGCTTTCTTT.

The chain carries TRBV4-1 and TRBJ2-3, with 9 bases matching TRBD1. The CDR3 length is 16 residues. Germline V gene data show CDR1 as MGHRA and CDR2 as YSYEKL. The junction had 6 bases not matched to a gene; V was cut back by 2 bases and J by 3 bases. The CDR3 here is CASSQKPGQGTDTQYF. CDR3 sequence (DNA): TGCGCCAGCAGCCAAAAACCGGGACAGGGTACAGATACGCAGTATTTT.

The chain couples TRBV6-5 to TRBJ2-7; 7 nucleotides line up with TRBD1. Germline V gene data show CDR1 as MNHEY and CDR2 as SVGAGI. CDR3 size: 14 residues. V was pared by 6 bases and J by 5 bases, with 10 bases of the junction left unmatched. CDR3 bases: TGTGCCAGCAGAGACCCGACAGGGTCGAACGAGCAGTACTTC. Its translation is CASRDPTGSNEQYF.

The chain combines TRBV2 with TRBJ2-5, with 9 bases that match TRBD2. The length of the CDR3 is 13 residues. V lost 11 bases, J lost 2 bases, and 6 bases stayed unmatched. Germline V CDR1 and CDR2: SNHLY, FYNNEI. The CDR3 protein is CAVGSGSQETQYF. The DNA of the CDR3 is TGTGCCGTTGGTAGCGGGAGTCAAGAGACCCAGTACTTC.

The chain joins TRBV3-1 (or the pseudogene TRBV3-2) to TRBJ2-7; D gene unclear. Trimming took off 0 bases at V and 6 bases at J, with 12 bases between the two ends. Germline CDR1 is LGHDT and CDR2 is YNNKEL (reference sequence). There are 14 residues in the CDR3. CDR3 residues: CASSQERRSSEQYF. In DNA, the CDR3 is TGTGCCAGCAGCCAAGAAAGGCGGAGCTCCGAGCAGTACTTC.

The V call is TRBV7-9, the J call TRBJ2-1; TRBD1 is a possible D gene (6 bases). Trimming took off 11 bases at V and 0 bases at J, with 14 bases between the two ends. Germline V gene lookup returns CDR1 SEHNR and CDR2 FQNEAQ (reference sequence). This CDR3 spans 14 amino acids. CDR3 DNA: TGTGCCGGCGCCGTGGACAGCTCCTACAATGAGCAGTTCTTC. It yields the protein CAGAVDSSYNEQFF.

The V gene is TRBV6-5, the J gene TRBJ2-7, with D perhaps matching TRBD1 (5 bases). Deletions cut 0 bases from V and 3 bases from J, with 12 bases between. The CDR3 runs to 15 residues. The germline V gene encodes CDR1 MNHEY and CDR2 SVGAGI. The CDR3 sequence is CASSYSSGRVYEQYF. CDR3 nucleotide sequence: TGTGCCAGCAGTTACTCGAGTGGCAGGGTCTACGAGCAGTACTTC.

The chain uses TRBV4-1 and TRBJ2-3; 7 bases map to TRBD1. The CDR3 sequence is 14 residues long. Germline CDR1 is MGHRA and CDR2 is YSYEKL. The V gene end was trimmed by 6 bases and the J gene end by 0 bases; junction bases not matched to a gene: 3. CDR3 coding DNA: TGCGCCAGCAGACGACAGGGAAGCACAGATACGCAGTATTTT. It translates to CASRRQGSTDTQYF.

This clone came up once. V and J are TRBV6-5 and TRBJ1-4; 9 bases are shared with TRBD1. This CDR3 region has 15 residues. The V gene's germline CDR1 is MNHEY and CDR2 SVGAGI. V was clipped by 2 bases and J by 3 bases; unmatched bases: 1. CDR3 sequence: CASSYRQGANEKLFF. In nucleotides, the CDR3 is TGTGCCAGCAGTTACCGACAGGGGGCTAATGAAAAACTGTTTTTT.

The genes are TRBV19 and TRBJ2-1, with 7 nucleotides matching TRBD2. This CDR3 spans 12 amino acids. After removal of 5 bases from V and 5 bases from J, the junction contained 0 bases not matched to a gene. Germline V gives CDR1 LNHDA, CDR2 SQIVND (reference sequence). CDR3 sequence reads: CASSLADNEQFF. CDR3 nucleotides: TGTGCCAGTAGTCTAGCGGACAATGAGCAGTTCTTC.

In DNA, the CDR3 is TGTGCCAGTACTTCCACCGTAAGGAGCTCTGGAAACACCATATATTTT. Translated, it gives CASTSTVRSSGNTIYF. The rearrangement uses TRBV19 and TRBJ1-3; D not certain. CDR3 length: 16 amino acids. Trimming took off 7 bases at V and 0 bases at J, with 16 bases between the two ends. Looked up from germline, CDR1 is LNHDA and CDR2 is SQIVND (reference sequence).

The rearrangement joins TRBV5-6 to TRBJ2-6; D is perhaps TRBD2 (6 bases). CDR3 length: 18 amino acids. Per the germline V gene, CDR1 is SGHDT and CDR2 is YYEEEE. Deletions cut 0 bases from V and 2 bases from J, with 15 bases between. CDR3: CASSLGAGGVAGANVLTF. In DNA form, the CDR3 reads TGTGCCAGCAGCTTGGGGGCCGGAGGGGTCGCTGGGGCCAACGTCCTGACTTTC.